A selection of T cell receptor beta chains follows, all from one sample in a study of T cells in localized non-small cell lung cancer. Data came from immunoSEQ multiplex PCR; TCRdb stores just in-frame clones and leaves some out. Altogether about 11,000 clones are present, approximately 85% being singletons, with the ten largest covering less than 20%. The starting material was peripheral blood mononuclear cells, obtained before any cancer treatment. All receptors derive from a female donor older than 55 with stage II lung adenocarcinoma. Both conserved end residues are part of each CDR3. D genes are given only for firm matches. Size is omitted from some rows. Given values are once, few, many or a class for expanded clones.

J | V | size | D | DNA | CDR3
TRBJ1-1 | TRBV5-4 | - | - | TGTGCCAGCAGCTTGTTGGCAGTGAACACTGAAGCTTTCTTT | CASSLLAVNTEAFF
TRBJ1-1 | TRBV7-9 | - | - | TGTGCCAGCAGCCGGGGCCAGACATCCCTCGGAGGGACTGAAGCTTTCTTT | CASSRGQTSLGGTEAFF
TRBJ2-2 | TRBV5-4 | - | - | TGTGCCAGCAGCTTGGAGACAACCACCGGGGAGCTGTTTTTT | CASSLETTTGELFF
TRBJ2-7 | TRBV9 | few | - | TGTGCCGGACTGTTTGGGGCCAGCTCCTACGAGCAGTACTTC | CAGLFGASSYEQYF
TRBJ1-2 | TRBV4-2 | - | TRBD1 | TGTGCCAGCAGCCAAGCGACAGGGGAGGACTATGGCTACACCTTC | CASSQATGEDYGYTF
TRBJ1-1 | TRBV7-9 | few | - | TGTGCCAGCACCACAACTAACACTGAAGCTTTCTTT | CASTTTNTEAFF
TRBJ2-5 | TRBV5-4 | - | TRBD2 | TGTGCCAGCAGCCCTTCGGGGCGGGGGGGCCCTGGGGAGACCCAGTACTTC | CASSPSGRGGPGETQYF
TRBJ1-1 | TRBV18 | - | TRBD1 | TGTGCCAGCTCACCAAGGACAGGGAACACTGAAGCTTTCTTT | CASSPRTGNTEAFF
TRBJ1-2 | TRBV7-3 | - | - | TGTGCCAGCAGCCCTAGGGAAGGCTTTTATGGCTACACCTTC | CASSPREGFYGYTF
TRBJ1-5 | TRBV4-2 | - | - | TGTGCCAGCAGCCAAGTAAGTCAGGGATGGGACGGTCAGCCCCAGCATTTT | CASSQVSQGWDGQPQHF
TRBJ1-1 | TRBV2 | - | - | TGTGCCAGCAGGCGGCTACAGGGGAACACTGAAGCTTTCTTT | CASRRLQGNTEAFF
TRBJ2-7 | TRBV28 | - | - | TGTGCCAGTAAACAGGGTCCCTACGAGCAGTACTTC | CASKQGPYEQYF
TRBJ2-1 | TRBV29-1 | few | - | TGCAGCGTCGTACGGCTCGGTGAGCAGTTCTTC | CSVVRLGEQFF
TRBJ2-3 | TRBV19 | - | - | TGTGCCAGTAGTGGAAGGACAGATACGCAGTATTTT | CASSGRTDTQYF
TRBJ1-1 | TRBV9 | - | TRBD1 | TGTGCCAGCAGCGACCCAGGGGGTAGGGCGAGCGCTTTCTTT | CASSDPGGRASAFF
TRBJ2-5 | TRBV5-6 | once | - | TGTGCCAGCAGCCGGGGAGGCCCAGAGACCCAGTACTTC | CASSRGGPETQYF
TRBJ1-1 | TRBV19 | - | TRBD1 | TGTGCCAGTAAATGGACAGGGAAGGCTGAAGCTTTCTTT | CASKWTGKAEAFF
TRBJ2-7 | TRBV7-6 | once | TRBD1 | TGTGCCAGCAGCGTAAACAGGGGAGTTGGCTACGAGCAGTACTTC | CASSVNRGVGYEQYF
TRBJ2-3 | TRBV7-3 | - | - | TGTGCCAGCAGCTTCCAAAAAGGGACAGATACGCAGTATTTT | CASSFQKGTDTQYF
TRBJ2-5 | TRBV27 | - | - | TGTGCCAGCAGTTTACTTCAGGGGAGGAAGACCCAGTACTTC | CASSLLQGRKTQYF
TRBJ2-5 | TRBV27 | - | - | TGTGCCAGCAGCACCCGTCCCCAGACGTACCAAGAGACCCAGTACTTC | CASSTRPQTYQETQYF
TRBJ1-6 | TRBV19 | - | - | TGTGCCAGTAGTATAGTAGGCGGACGTCAAAATTCACCCCTCCACTTT | CASSIVGGRQNSPLHF
TRBJ2-2 | TRBV2 | - | - | TGTGCCAGCAGCGAAAACCCTAACACCGGGGAGCTGTTTTTT | CASSENPNTGELFF
TRBJ1-2 | TRBV5-6 | once | TRBD1 | TGTGCCAGCAGCGACAGGGATCAGGATGGCTACACCTTC | CASSDRDQDGYTF
TRBJ1-5 | TRBV19 | - | TRBD1 | TGTGCCAGTAGTATACGGACAGGGGGGCAGCCCCAGCATTTT | CASSIRTGGQPQHF
TRBJ2-7 | TRBV7-9 | - | TRBD1 | TGTGCCAGCAGCTTAGAGGCAGGGGGCACCCACGAGCAGTACTTC | CASSLEAGGTHEQYF
TRBJ1-5 | TRBV6-1 | - | - | TGTGCCAGCGCCCACAAGCCCCAGCATTTT | CASAHKPQHF
TRBJ1-2 | TRBV7-2 | - | - | TGTGCCAGCAGCTTAAAGGTCTCAGGTTCTGATGGCTACACCTTC | CASSLKVSGSDGYTF
TRBJ1-2 | TRBV7-8 | - | - | TGTGCCAGCAGCCCAAGAAGAGTAGGGGGAGGCTATGGCTACACCTTC | CASSPRRVGGGYGYTF
TRBJ1-6 | TRBV28 | - | TRBD1 | TGTGCCAGCAGTTTATCCTCGACAGGGAGCGACCCCCTCCACTTT | CASSLSSTGSDPLHF
TRBJ1-6 | TRBV2 | - | - | TGTGCCAGCAGATTGGAAAGGGGAGATAATTCACCCCTCCACTTT | CASRLERGDNSPLHF
TRBJ1-2 | TRBV5-1 | - | - | TGCGCCAGCAGCTTGGGAGGGGTGGAGGATGGCTACACCTTC | CASSLGGVEDGYTF
TRBJ1-5 | TRBV7-3 | - | - | TGTGCCAGCAGCTTTCCTGTTCTGAGGGATCAGCCCCAGCATTTT | CASSFPVLRDQPQHF
TRBJ2-3 | TRBV6-5 | - | - | TGTGCCAGCAGTTATCGGGGACTTCTCACAGATACGCAGTATTTT | CASSYRGLLTDTQYF
TRBJ2-5 | TRBV6-5 | - | - | TGTGCCAGCAGTTACGGGGGACATCCAGTGGGAGAGACCCAGTACTTC | CASSYGGHPVGETQYF
TRBJ2-6 | TRBV14 | - | - | TGTGCCAGCAGCCGACTACAGGGCTCTGGGGCCAACGTCCTGACTTTC | CASSRLQGSGANVLTF
TRBJ1-2 | TRBV4-2 | - | TRBD1 | TGTGCCAGCAGCCAACCTGGGGACAGGGGATATGGCTACACCTTC | CASSQPGDRGYGYTF
TRBJ1-5 | TRBV4-2 | - | TRBD1 | TGTGCCAGCAGCCAAGGAGGAGACAGGGGGAAGGGTCAGCCCCAGCATTTT | CASSQGGDRGKGQPQHF
TRBJ2-5 | TRBV4-2 | few | TRBD2 | TGTGCCAGCAGCCGAACTAGCGGGAGCGGCGGGAGCGGAGAGACCCAGTACTTC | CASSRTSGSGGSGETQYF
TRBJ1-2 | TRBV10-3 | - | - | TGTGCCATCAGTAGCCAGGGCGATGGCTACACCTTC | CAISSQGDGYTF
TRBJ2-2 | TRBV7-2 | - | - | TGTGCCAGCAGCTTCGGGTCCGCCGGGGAGCTGTTTTTT | CASSFGSAGELFF
TRBJ1-4 | TRBV7-9 | - | - | TGTGCCAGCAGCTTAGTACAGAGCACCAAACTGTTTTTT | CASSLVQSTKLFF
TRBJ2-1 | TRBV5-1 | - | - | TGCGCCAGCAGCCTACAGGATTACAATGAGCAGTTCTTC | CASSLQDYNEQFF
TRBJ1-4 | TRBV4-2 | - | - | TGTGCCAGCAGGCCAAACTCGGCGGCCTCAACTAATGAAAAACTGTTTTTT | CASRPNSAASTNEKLFF
TRBJ2-3 | TRBV5-1 | - | TRBD1 | TGCGCCAGCAGCTTGGCGCCTACCGGACAGGCATCTAGCACAGATACGCAGTATTTT | CASSLAPTGQASSTDTQYF
TRBJ1-2 | TRBV10-3 | - | TRBD1 | TGTGCCATCAGTGTTACCGGGACAGCCTATGGCTACACCTTC | CAISVTGTAYGYTF
TRBJ2-6 | TRBV9 | few | TRBD2 | TGTGCCAGCAGCCTGACTAGCGGGAGGGGAGCTGGGGCCAACGTCCTGACTTTC | CASSLTSGRGAGANVLTF
TRBJ1-6 | TRBV7-6 | - | - | TGTGCCAGCAGCTCCTATGGGGGCGGTAATTCACCCCTCCACTTT | CASSSYGGGNSPLHF
TRBJ1-5 | TRBV2 | - | - | TGTGCCAGCAGTGAAAAGGGAATGACCAATCAGCCCCAGCATTTT | CASSEKGMTNQPQHF
TRBJ1-1 | TRBV2 | - | - | TGTGCCAGCACCGAGGGGGAAGAGCGGACTGAAGCTTTCTTT | CASTEGEERTEAFF
TRBJ1-6 | TRBV7-6 | - | TRBD1 | TGTGCCAGCAGCTTAGAGGGACAGTATAATTCACCCCTCCACTTT | CASSLEGQYNSPLHF